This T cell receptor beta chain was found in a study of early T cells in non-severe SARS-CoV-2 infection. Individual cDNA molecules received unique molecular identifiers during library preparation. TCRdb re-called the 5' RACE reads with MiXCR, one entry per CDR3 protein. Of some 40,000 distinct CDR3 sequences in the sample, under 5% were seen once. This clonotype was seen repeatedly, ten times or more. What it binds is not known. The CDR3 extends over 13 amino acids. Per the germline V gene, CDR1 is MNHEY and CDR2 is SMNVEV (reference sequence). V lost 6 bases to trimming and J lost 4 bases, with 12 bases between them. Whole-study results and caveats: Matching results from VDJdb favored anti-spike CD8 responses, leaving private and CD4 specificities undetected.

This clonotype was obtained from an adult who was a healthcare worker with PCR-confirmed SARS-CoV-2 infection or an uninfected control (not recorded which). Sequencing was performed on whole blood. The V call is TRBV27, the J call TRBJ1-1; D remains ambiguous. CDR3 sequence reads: CASRRVSGTEAFF. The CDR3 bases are TGTGCCAGCAGACGTGTAAGCGGCACTGAAGCTTTCTTT.